These 13 T cell receptor beta chains came from one sample sequenced in a study of blood T cells in healthy people across ages (dated by TCRdb to the mid-2010s). The library was made by 5' RACE. TCRdb shows the sequencer as Illumina HiSeq 2500. A second about 7 to 11 cycle PCR used a sample-barcoded 5' primer and a J-beta primer mix. TCRdb reprocessing: public reads trimmed at Q25 with fastp, clones called with MiXCR, in-frame beta chains kept. Each record represents a unique CDR3 protein, reported with the most common genes and DNA among its rows. The sample has around 1,000,000 distinct CDR3 sequences on record, 20% to 25% of them singletons. In total, the top ten clones hold less than 0.75% of the sample. These same records also appear under a second study, on T cells of mothers and their children.

The sequencing input was blood. Receptors originate from a girl aged 2 to 9 in good health.

The CDR3 region is CASSYGPDSGNTIYF. CDR3 nucleotides: TGCGCCAGCAGCTATGGCCCCGACTCTGGAAACACCATATATTTT. This rearrangement joins TRBV4-1 to TRBJ1-3; D is unclear. The V end lost 5 bases, the J end lost 0 bases, and 11 bases lay between the germline ends. CDR3 length: 15 residues. CDR1 and CDR2 from the germline V gene are MGHRA and YSYEKL.

This chain joins TRBV2 and TRBJ2-7; TRBD2 matches at 11 bases. Germline V gene sequence: CDR1 SNHLY, CDR2 FYNNEI. This CDR3 spans 15 amino acids. Trimming took 5 bases from V and 4 from J; bases not matched to a gene: 7. The CDR3 sequence: CASSLTSGAVYEQYF. As DNA, the CDR3 is TGTGCCAGCAGTCTGACTAGCGGGGCAGTTTACGAGCAGTACTTC.

This clonotype came up a few times. V and J are TRBV2 and TRBJ2-3, with a tentative D call TRBD2 (5 bases). Germline values: CDR1 SNHLY, CDR2 FYNNEI. Trimming took off 6 bases at V and 2 bases at J, with 9 bases between the two ends. This CDR3 region has 13 residues. This chain's CDR3 is CASREDLTDTQYF. The DNA for the CDR3 is TGTGCCAGCAGGGAGGACCTCACAGATACGCAGTATTTT.

The V call is TRBV29-1, the J call TRBJ2-4; the D gene is possibly TRBD2 (6 bases). Germline V gives CDR1 SQVTM, CDR2 ANQGSEA. The CDR3 has 12 amino acids. The V end lost 5 bases, the J end lost 6 bases, and 11 bases lay between the germline ends. The CDR3 nucleotides are TGCAGCGTTCCAGTGGGGGGAAACATTCAGTACTTC. This codes for CSVPVGGNIQYF.

The CDR3 loop is CASSQSGGDWETQYF. CDR3 DNA sequence: TGTGCCAGCAGCCAAAGCGGGGGAGATTGGGAGACCCAGTACTTC. The chain joins TRBV6-2 or TRBV6-3 to TRBJ2-5; 8 nucleotides agree with TRBD2. Trimming cost V 6 bases and J 5 bases; bases outside gene matches: 11. CDR1 MNHEY and CDR2 SVGEGT come from the germline V gene. The CDR3 has 15 residues.

This clonotype turned up a few times. V and J are TRBV7-6 and TRBJ1-4, with 7 bases identical to TRBD1. The CDR3 is 16 amino acids. Germline CDR1 SGHVS, CDR2 FNYEAQ. After removal of 4 bases from V and 8 bases from J, the junction contained 13 bases not matched to a gene. The CDR3 bases are TGTGCCAGCAGCTCCACATCTTCCGGACAGGACGAAAAACTGTTTTTT. It is translated as CASSSTSSGQDEKLFF.

V gene TRBV7-6 combines with J gene TRBJ2-1; D may correspond to TRBD1 or TRBD2 (5 bases each). Trimming took 4 bases from V and 3 from J, leaving 10 bases between them. CDR1 SGHVS and CDR2 FNYEAQ come from the germline V gene. The CDR3 is made up of 14 amino acids. The DNA for the CDR3 is TGTGCCAGCAGCTGGGACGTAAACTACAATGAGCAGTTCTTC. Amino acid sequence: CASSWDVNYNEQFF. Filled out from reference TRBV7-6 and TRBJ2-1, the complete variable domain reads GAGVSQSPRYKVTKRGQDVALRCDPISGHVSLYWYRQALGQGPEFLTYFNYEAQQDKSGLPNDRFSAERPEGSISTLTIQRTEQRDSAMYRCASSWDVNYNEQFFGPGTRLTVL.

The chain links TRBV29-1 to TRBJ2-1; D not resolved. Near its end, the DNA agrees better with TRBJ2-5, so the J call may be wrong. The CDR3 length is 13 residues. From germline, CDR1 is SQVTM and CDR2 ANQGSEA. For the CDR3, the DNA is TGCAGCGTCGTGAGAGTAGACCAAGAGACCCAGTACTTC. Protein: CSVVRVDQETQYF.

The CDR3 is CASSATGVLKLFF. CDR3 in DNA: TGTGCCAGCAGCGCGACAGGGGTTTTAAAACTGTTTTTT. The chain links TRBV5-6 to TRBJ1-4, with 8 bases that match TRBD1. Looked up from germline, CDR1 is SGHDT and CDR2 is YYEEEE. CDR3 size: 13 residues. V lost 4 bases, J lost 10 bases, and 6 bases stayed unmatched.

This clonotype turned up a few times. This chain uses TRBV7-3 with TRBJ1-2; D perhaps matches TRBD1 (5 bases). CDR1 and CDR2 from the germline V gene are SGHTA and FQGTGA. The CDR3 runs 14 residues. V lost 5 bases to trimming and J lost 5 bases, with 15 bases between them. The CDR3 protein is CASSDRTTPYGYTF. The CDR3 DNA reads TGTGCCAGCAGCGACCGGACAACCCCGTATGGCTACACCTTC.

This clonotype was observed a few times. The chain uses TRBV29-1 and TRBJ1-2, with D possibly being TRBD1 (6 bases). CDR1 and CDR2 from the germline V gene are SQVTM and ANQGSEA. The CDR3 loop spans 11 amino acids. Trimming pared 4 bases from V and 7 bases from J, leaving 10 bases between. DNA of the CDR3: TGCAGCGTTGGGGGGGCTAGTGGCTACACCTTC. Encoded protein: CSVGGASGYTF.

V is TRBV2 and J is TRBJ2-5; 7 positions agree with TRBD1. The end of the DNA fits TRBJ2-1 better, so the J call may be wrong. The V gene's germline CDR1 is SNHLY and CDR2 FYNNEI. The CDR3 sequence is 14 residues long. In DNA form, the CDR3 reads TGTGCCAGCTTGGAGCAGGGGGCCTACAATGAGCAGTTCTTC. It codes for CASLEQGAYNEQFF.

This chain connects TRBV29-1 to TRBJ1-2; TRBD1 is a possible D gene (6 bases). The CDR3 length is 13 residues. Germline V CDR1 and CDR2: SQVTM, ANQGSEA. With 0 bases removed from V and 5 bases from J, the gap between germline ends came to 10 bases. CDR3 sequence: CSVEEGGLYGYTF. The DNA of the CDR3 is TGCAGCGTTGAAGAGGGGGGCCTATATGGCTACACCTTC.